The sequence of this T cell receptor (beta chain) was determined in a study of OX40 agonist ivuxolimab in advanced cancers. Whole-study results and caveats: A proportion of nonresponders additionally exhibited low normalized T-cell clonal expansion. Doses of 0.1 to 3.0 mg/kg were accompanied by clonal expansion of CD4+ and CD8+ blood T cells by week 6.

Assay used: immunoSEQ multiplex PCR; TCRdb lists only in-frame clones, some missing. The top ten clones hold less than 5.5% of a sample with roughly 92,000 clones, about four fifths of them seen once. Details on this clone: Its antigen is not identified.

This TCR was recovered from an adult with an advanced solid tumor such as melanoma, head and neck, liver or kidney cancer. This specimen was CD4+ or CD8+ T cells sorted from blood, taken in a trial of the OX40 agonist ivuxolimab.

In DNA form, the CDR3 reads TGCGCCAGCAGCTTGGGGACTAGCGGGGCCACAGATACGCAGTATTTT. Translated: CASSLGTSGATDTQYF. The rearrangement uses TRBV5-1 and TRBJ2-3, with 12 bases matching TRBD2. The length of the CDR3 is 16 residues. The junction had 1 base not matched to a gene; V was cut back by 0 bases and J by 2 bases. The germline V gene encodes CDR1 SGHRS and CDR2 YFSETQ.